This TCR beta chain emerged from a study of blood T cell repertoires in COVID-19. Background on the study: Researchers got acute and convalescent COVID-19 samples from the United States, Italy and Spain. PBMCs, B-cell-depleted T cells, or T cells were the source of the cDNA or gDNA that made up the material.

CDR1 is SGHTA, CDR2 FQGNSA, per germline. The CDR3 is made up of 15 amino acids. Trimming removed 5 bases at V and 6 bases at J, with 18 bases between. In the authors' workflow: Amplification of reference gene primers provided the estimated nucleated cell counts. Repertoires were generated with immunoSEQ multiplex PCR, while TCRdb's copy carries only in-frame clones and drops some. The V and J calls and clone size were taken over from that table, and D and trimming were inferred from the DNA. Seen here are 45,000 to 65,000 clones, around 90% observed once, and the top ten hold roughly a quarter. This TCR was recovered from a human donor in a cohort sampled during active COVID-19. The chain recombines TRBV7-2 with TRBJ2-3; a weak D match, TRBD2 (6 bases). The sample taken for sequencing was peripheral blood. This CDR3 is CASSLGGREVDTQYF. The CDR3 DNA follows: TGTGCCAGCAGCCTCGGCGGGCGGGAAGTTGATACGCAGTATTTT.